These 4 T cell receptor beta chains were sequenced from one sample in a study of a mutant IDH1 vaccine in newly diagnosed glioma. Generated by immunoSEQ multiplex PCR, the TCRdb table keeps only in-frame clones and is missing some. Of tens of thousands of clones listed, about 78% are singletons. The time point: week 11, during vaccination. Topical imiquimod accompanied each vaccine dose, which consisted of 300 ug of mutant IDH1 20-mer peptide. The antigens of these receptors remain unknown. Specimen: PBMCs, collected from a glioma patient whose treatment included an IDH1 peptide vaccine. Receptors were obtained from a young woman with glioma.

This chain uses TRBV29-1 with TRBJ1-3; D is unresolved. The CDR3 runs 12 residues. CDR1 and CDR2 from the germline V gene are SQVTM and ANQGSEA. The V end was cut by 4 bases, the J end by 0 bases, with 4 bases between. This chain's CDR3 is CSVGSSGNTIYF. The CDR3 DNA reads TGCAGCGTTGGTAGCTCTGGAAACACCATATATTTT.

This chain joins TRBV11-3 and TRBJ2-7, with 8 bases matching TRBD1. V shed 8 bases and J 5 bases; nucleotides not matched to a gene: 5. Germline V lookup: CDR1 SGHNT, CDR2 YENEEA. CDR3 length: 12 residues. Written as DNA, the CDR3 is TGTGCCAGCCTAGGACAGGGAAACGAGCAGTACTTC. Translating it yields CASLGQGNEQYF.

V and J are TRBV30 and TRBJ1-5, with D tentatively TRBD1 (5 bases). CDR3 length: 13 residues. Germline V gene lookup returns CDR1 GTSNPN and CDR2 SVGIG (reference sequence). The CDR3 spells CMRDSASNQPQHF. For the CDR3, the DNA is TGTATGAGGGACTCCGCTAGCAATCAGCCCCAGCATTTT.

The V gene is TRBV19, the J gene TRBJ1-5; D ambiguous. V gave up 7 bases and J gave up 2 bases, with 9 bases separating them. Germline V gene data show CDR1 as LNHDA and CDR2 as SQIVND (reference sequence). The CDR3 has 13 amino acids. CDR3 coding DNA: TGTGCCAGTAATCGGCAAGGCAATCAGCCCCAGCATTTT. It yields the protein CASNRQGNQPQHF.